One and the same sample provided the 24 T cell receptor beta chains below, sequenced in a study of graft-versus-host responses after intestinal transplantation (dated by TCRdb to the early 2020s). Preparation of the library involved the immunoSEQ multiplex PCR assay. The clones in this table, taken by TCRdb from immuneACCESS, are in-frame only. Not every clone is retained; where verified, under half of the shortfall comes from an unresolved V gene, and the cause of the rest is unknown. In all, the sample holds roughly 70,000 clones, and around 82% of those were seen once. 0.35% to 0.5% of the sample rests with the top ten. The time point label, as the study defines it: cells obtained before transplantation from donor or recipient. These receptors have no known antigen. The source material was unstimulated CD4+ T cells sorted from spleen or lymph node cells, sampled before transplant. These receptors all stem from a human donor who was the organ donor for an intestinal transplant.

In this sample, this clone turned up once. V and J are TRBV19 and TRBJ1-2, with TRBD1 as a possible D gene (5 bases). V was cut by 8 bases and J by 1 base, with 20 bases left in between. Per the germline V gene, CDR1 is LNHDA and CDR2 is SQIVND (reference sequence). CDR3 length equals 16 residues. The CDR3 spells CASSNSGGTGNYGYTF. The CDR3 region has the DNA TGTGCCAGTTCAAATAGTGGGGGGACGGGTAACTATGGCTACACCTTC.

The DNA for the CDR3 is TGTGCCAGCAGCGTTTCCTCTACTGAGCAGTTCTTC. Its translation: CASSVSSTEQFF. The chain combines TRBV7-2 with TRBJ2-1; D is unresolved. Per germline, CDR1 SGHTA and CDR2 FQGNSA. The germline V and J ends were trimmed by 5 bases and 9 bases, with 11 bases remaining between them. The CDR3 is 12 residues long.

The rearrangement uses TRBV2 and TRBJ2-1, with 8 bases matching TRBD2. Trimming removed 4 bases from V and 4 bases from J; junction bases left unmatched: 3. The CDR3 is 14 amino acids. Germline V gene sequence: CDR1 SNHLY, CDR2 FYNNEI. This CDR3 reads CASSAVAGYNEQFF. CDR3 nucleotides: TGTGCCAGCAGTGCAGTAGCGGGGTACAATGAGCAGTTCTTC.

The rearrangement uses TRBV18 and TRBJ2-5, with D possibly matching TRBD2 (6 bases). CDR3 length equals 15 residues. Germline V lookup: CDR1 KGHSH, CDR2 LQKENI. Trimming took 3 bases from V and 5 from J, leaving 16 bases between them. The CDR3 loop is CASSPEGRFVETQYF. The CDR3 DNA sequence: TGTGCCAGCTCACCGGAAGGGAGGTTTGTTGAGACCCAGTACTTC.

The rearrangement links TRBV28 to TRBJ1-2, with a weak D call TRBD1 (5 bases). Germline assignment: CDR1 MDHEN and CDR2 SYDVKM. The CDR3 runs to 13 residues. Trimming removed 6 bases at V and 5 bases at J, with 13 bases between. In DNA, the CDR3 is TGTGCCAGCAGCTTCTCAGCAGGGTATGGCTACACCTTC. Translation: CASSFSAGYGYTF.

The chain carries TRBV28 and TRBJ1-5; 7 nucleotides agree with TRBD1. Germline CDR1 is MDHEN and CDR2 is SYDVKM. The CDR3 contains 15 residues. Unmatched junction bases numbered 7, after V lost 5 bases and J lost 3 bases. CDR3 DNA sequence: TGTGCCAGCAGTCCAGGACAGGAGTCCAATCAGCCCCAGCATTTT. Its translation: CASSPGQESNQPQHF.

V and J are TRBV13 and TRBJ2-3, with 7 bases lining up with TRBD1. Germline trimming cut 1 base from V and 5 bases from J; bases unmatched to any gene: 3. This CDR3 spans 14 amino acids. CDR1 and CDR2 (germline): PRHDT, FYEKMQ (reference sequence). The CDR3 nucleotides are TGTGCCAGCAGCTTAGACAGGGGAGAAGATACGCAGTATTTT. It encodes CASSLDRGEDTQYF.

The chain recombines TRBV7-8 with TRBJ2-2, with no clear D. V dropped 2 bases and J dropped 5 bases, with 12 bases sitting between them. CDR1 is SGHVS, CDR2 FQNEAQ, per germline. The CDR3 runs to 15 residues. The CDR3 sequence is CASSLNPVPTGELFF. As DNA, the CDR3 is TGTGCCAGCAGCTTAAATCCGGTCCCAACCGGGGAGCTGTTTTTT.

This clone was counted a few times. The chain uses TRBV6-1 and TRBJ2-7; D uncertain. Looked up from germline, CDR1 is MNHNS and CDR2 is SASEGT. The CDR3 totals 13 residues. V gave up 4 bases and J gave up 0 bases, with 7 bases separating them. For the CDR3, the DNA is TGTGCCAGCAGTGTGCAGGACTCCTACGAGCAGTACGTC. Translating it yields CASSVQDSYEQYV.

The CDR3 protein is CASSPRGIYEQYV. CDR3 sequence (DNA): TGTGCCAGCAGCCCCAGGGGGATCTACGAGCAGTACGTC. This chain uses TRBV6-5 with TRBJ2-7; TRBD1 matches 7 bases. Unmatched junction bases numbered 5, after V lost 6 bases and J lost 3 bases. Per germline, CDR1 MNHEY and CDR2 SVGAGI. This CDR3 is 13 amino acids long.

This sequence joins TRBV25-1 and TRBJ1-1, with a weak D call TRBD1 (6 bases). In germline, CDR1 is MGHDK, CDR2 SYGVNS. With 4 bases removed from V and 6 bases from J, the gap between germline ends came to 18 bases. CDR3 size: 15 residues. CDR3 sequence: CASSVQDRFSSEAFF. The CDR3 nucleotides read TGTGCCAGCAGTGTTCAGGACAGATTTTCTTCTGAAGCTTTCTTT.

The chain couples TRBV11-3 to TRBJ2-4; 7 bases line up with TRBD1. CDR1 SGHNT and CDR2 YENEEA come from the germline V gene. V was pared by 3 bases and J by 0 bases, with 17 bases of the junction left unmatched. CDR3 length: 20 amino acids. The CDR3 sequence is CASSLGDGTDKGLAKNIQYF. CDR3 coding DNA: TGTGCCAGCAGCTTGGGGGATGGGACAGACAAGGGTCTAGCCAAAAACATTCAGTACTTC.

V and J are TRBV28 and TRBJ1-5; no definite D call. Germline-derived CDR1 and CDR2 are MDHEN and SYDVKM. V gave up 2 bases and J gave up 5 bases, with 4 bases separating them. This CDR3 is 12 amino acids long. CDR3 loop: CASSLGHQPQHF. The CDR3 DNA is TGTGCCAGCAGTTTAGGCCATCAGCCCCAGCATTTT.

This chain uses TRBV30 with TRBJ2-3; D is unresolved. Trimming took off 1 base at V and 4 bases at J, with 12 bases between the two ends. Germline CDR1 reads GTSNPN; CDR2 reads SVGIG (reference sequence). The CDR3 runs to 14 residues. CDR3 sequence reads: CAWSERSTSDTQYF. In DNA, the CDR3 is TGTGCCTGGAGTGAGAGGAGCACCTCAGATACGCAGTATTTT.

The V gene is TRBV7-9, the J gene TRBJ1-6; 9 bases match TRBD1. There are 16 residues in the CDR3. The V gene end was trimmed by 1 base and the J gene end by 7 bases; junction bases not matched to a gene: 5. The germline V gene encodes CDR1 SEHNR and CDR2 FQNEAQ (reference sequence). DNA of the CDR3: TGTGCCAGCAGCTTAGAGGCCGGACAGGGGAATTCACCCCTCCACTTT. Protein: CASSLEAGQGNSPLHF.

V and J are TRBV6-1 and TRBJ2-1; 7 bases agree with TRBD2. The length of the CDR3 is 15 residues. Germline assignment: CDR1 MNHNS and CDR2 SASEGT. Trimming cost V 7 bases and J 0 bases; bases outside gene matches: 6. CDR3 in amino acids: CASTRWGGSYNEQFF. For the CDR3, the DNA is TGTGCCAGCACTCGGTGGGGGGGCTCCTACAATGAGCAGTTCTTC.

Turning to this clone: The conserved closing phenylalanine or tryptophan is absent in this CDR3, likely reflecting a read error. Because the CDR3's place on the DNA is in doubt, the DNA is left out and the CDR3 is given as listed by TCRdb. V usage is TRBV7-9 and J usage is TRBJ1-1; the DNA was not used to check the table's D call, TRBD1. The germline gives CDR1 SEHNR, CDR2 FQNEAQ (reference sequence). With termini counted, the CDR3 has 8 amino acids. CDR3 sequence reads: CASSRTGL.

CDR3 sequence (DNA): TGTGCCAGCAGTTCTCAGCGGGGGGGTTACAATGAGCAGTTCTTC. It specifies CASSSQRGGYNEQFF. This chain connects TRBV6-5 to TRBJ2-1; 10 positions agree with TRBD2. The V gene's germline CDR1 is MNHEY and CDR2 SVGAGI. This CDR3 is 15 amino acids long. Trimming removed 4 bases from V and 4 bases from J; junction bases left unmatched: 4.

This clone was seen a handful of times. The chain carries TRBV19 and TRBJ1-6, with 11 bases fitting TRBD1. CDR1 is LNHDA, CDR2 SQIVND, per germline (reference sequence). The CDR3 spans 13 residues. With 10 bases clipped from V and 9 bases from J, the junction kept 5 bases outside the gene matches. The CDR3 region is CATRDRGISPLHF. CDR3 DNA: TGTGCCACCAGGGACAGGGGGATTTCACCCCTCCACTTT.

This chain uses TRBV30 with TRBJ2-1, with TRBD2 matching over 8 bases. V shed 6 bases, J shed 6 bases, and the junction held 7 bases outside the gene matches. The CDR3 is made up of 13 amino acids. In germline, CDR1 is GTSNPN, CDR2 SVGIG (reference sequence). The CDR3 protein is CACNRGGLNEQFF. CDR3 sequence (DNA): TGTGCCTGTAACCGGGGGGGGCTCAATGAGCAGTTCTTC.

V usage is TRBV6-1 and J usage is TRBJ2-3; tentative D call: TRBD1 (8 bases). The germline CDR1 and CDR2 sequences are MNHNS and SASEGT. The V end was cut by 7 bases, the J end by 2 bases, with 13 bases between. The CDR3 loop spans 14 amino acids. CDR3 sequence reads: CASTGGQATDTQYF. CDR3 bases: TGTGCCAGCACGGGGGGACAGGCCACAGATACGCAGTATTTT.

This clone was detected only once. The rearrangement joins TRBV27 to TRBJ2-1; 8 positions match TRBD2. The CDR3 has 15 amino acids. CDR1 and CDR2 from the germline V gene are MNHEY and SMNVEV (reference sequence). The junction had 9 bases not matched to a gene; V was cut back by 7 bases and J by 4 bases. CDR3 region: CASTRSGGVYNEQFF. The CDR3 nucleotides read TGTGCCAGCACCCGCTCGGGGGGGGTTTACAATGAGCAGTTCTTC.

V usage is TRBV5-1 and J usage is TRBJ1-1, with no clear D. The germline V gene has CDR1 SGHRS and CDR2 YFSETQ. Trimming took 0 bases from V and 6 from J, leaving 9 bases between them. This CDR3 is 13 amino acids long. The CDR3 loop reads CASSLARVSEAFF. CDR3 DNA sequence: TGCGCCAGCAGCTTGGCCCGGGTATCTGAAGCTTTCTTT.

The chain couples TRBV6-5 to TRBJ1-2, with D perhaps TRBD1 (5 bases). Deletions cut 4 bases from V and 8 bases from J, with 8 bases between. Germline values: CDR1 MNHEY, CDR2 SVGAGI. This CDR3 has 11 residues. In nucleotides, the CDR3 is TGTGCCAGCAGTTCAGGGTGGGGCTACACCTTC. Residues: CASSSGWGYTF.